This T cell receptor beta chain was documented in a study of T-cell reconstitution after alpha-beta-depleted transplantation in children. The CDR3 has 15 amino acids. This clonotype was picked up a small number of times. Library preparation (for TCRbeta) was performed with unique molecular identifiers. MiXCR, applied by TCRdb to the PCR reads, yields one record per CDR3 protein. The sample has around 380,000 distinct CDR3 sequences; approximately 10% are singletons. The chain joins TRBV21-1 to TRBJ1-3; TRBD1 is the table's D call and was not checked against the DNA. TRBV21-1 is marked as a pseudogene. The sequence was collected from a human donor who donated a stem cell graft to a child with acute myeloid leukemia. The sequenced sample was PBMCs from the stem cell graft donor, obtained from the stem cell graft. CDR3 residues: CASSHREACGNTIYF. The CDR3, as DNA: TGTGCCAGCAGCCACAGGGAAGCATGTGGAAACACCATATATTTT.